This T cell receptor (beta chain) was found in a study of response to subunit inactivated influenza vaccine. Germline loops: CDR1 ENHRY, CDR2 SYGVKD. Trimming removed 4 bases at V and 1 base at J, with 8 bases between. CDR3 size: 14 residues. One entry per CDR3 protein results from TCRdb running MiXCR on the RT-PCR reads. The sample lists roughly 550,000 distinct CDR3 sequences; around 21% were seen once. The same specimen was also included in a second study, on T cells expressing NK-cell markers. According to that study: Production of TCR beta cDNA relied on 5'RACE template switching with UMIs. The TCR beta repertoires originated in sorted CD3+CD56+NKG2C+, CD3+CD56+NKG2C- and CD3+CD56-NKG2C+ T cells. Most of the eight sequenced donors were HCMV-seropositive; one was seronegative. In roughly six donors, dominant NKG2C+ clonotypes were roughly 1.0-7.0% of CD8+ T cells. There were a handful of donors in whom these clonotypes also led the CD3+CD56-NKG2C+ fraction.

The rearrangement joins TRBV10-3 to TRBJ1-3; D might be TRBD1 (5 bases). The material was CD4+ T cells sorted from PBMCs, obtained about 12 days after vaccination. The TCR was taken from a man aged 50-60 years who received an inactivated influenza vaccine. The CDR3 sequence: CAISGQGSGNTIYF. CDR3 sequence (DNA): TGTGCCATCAGTGGTCAGGGATCTGGAAACACCATATATTTT.